The next 23 T cell receptor beta chains were all read from a single sample in a study of PD-1 blockade in classical Hodgkin lymphoma. The patients all showed relapse after autologous stem cell transplantation, while their brentuximab vedotin exposure varied. Assay: immunoSEQ multiplex PCR; the TCRdb copy retains only in-frame clones and omits some. This repertoire shows over 25,000 clones, around 73% found once; its top ten account for about 32%. The source material was peripheral blood mononuclear cells (PBMCs), sampled before the second cycle of nivolumab. All receptors derive from a human donor with classical Hodgkin lymphoma.

The CDR3 DNA reads as TGTGCCAGCAGCCCTAGACAGGACTATGGCTACACCTTC. It is translated as CASSPRQDYGYTF. J is TRBJ1-2 and V is TRBV7-6; maybe TRBD1 (6 bases). CDR1 is SGHVS and CDR2 is FNYEAQ in the germline V gene. V lost 5 bases, J lost 3 bases, and 10 bases lay in between. The CDR3 consists of 13 residues.

The chain joins TRBV10-3 to TRBJ1-2; the D is unclear. The V and J ends lost 2 bases and 3 bases respectively, with 13 bases between them. The CDR3 has 15 amino acids. The V gene's germline CDR1 is ENHRY and CDR2 SYGVKD. The CDR3 coding sequence is TGTGCCATCAGTGAGGCTAACGAAAATTACTATGGCTACACCTTC. This codes for CAISEANENYYGYTF.

The V and J genes are TRBV7-2 and TRBJ2-7; tentatively, D is TRBD1 (5 bases). The V end lost 3 bases, the J end lost 5 bases, and 20 bases lay between the germline ends. This CDR3 spans 16 amino acids. The germline gives CDR1 SGHTA, CDR2 FQGNSA. CDR3 loop: CASSLGPGSHGNEQYF. The CDR3 DNA reads TGTGCCAGCAGCTTGGGCCCAGGGTCCCATGGGAACGAGCAGTACTTC.

The rearrangement uses TRBV5-1 and TRBJ2-2; D not certain. The CDR3 loop spans 14 amino acids. V was shortened by 0 bases and J by 1 base, with 4 bases between the two germline ends. From germline, CDR1 is SGHRS and CDR2 YFSETQ. The CDR3 protein is CASSLALNTGELFF. As DNA, the CDR3 is TGCGCCAGCAGCTTGGCCCTGAACACCGGGGAGCTGTTTTTT. Full variable domain (rest looked up from reference TRBV5-1 and TRBJ2-2): KAGVTQTPRYLIKTRGQQVTLSCSPISGHRSVSWYQQTPGQGLQFLFEYFSETQRNKGNFPGRFSGRQFSNSRSEMNVSTLELGDSALYLCASSLALNTGELFFGEGSRLTVL.

This clone came up once. The genes are TRBV29-1 and TRBJ2-5, with a weak D call TRBD1 (5 bases). Germline V gene lookup returns CDR1 SQVTM and CDR2 ANQGSEA. V lost 4 bases, J lost 1 base, and 19 bases lay in between. The CDR3 is 16 amino acids. The CDR3, as DNA: TGCAGCGTTGGGGGTGCCTTGACAGACCCCCAAGAGACCCAGTACTTC. It yields the protein CSVGGALTDPQETQYF.

This clone has more than one count but fewer than ten. V is TRBV2 and J is TRBJ1-2; D unresolved. Germline V gives CDR1 SNHLY, CDR2 FYNNEI. The CDR3 contains 15 residues. Trimming shortened V by 4 bases and J by 4 bases, and 16 bases separated the two germline ends. The CDR3 nucleotides read TGTGCCAGCAGTGTTCTGTGGGGTAAACTCTATGGCTACACCTTC. This sequence encodes CASSVLWGKLYGYTF.

V and J are TRBV4-2 and TRBJ2-2, with TRBD1 as a possible D gene (6 bases). CDR3 length: 18 amino acids. Germline assignment: CDR1 LGHNA and CDR2 YNFKEQ. With 1 base removed from V and 1 base from J, the gap between germline ends came to 16 bases. CDR3 residues: CASSQVQEQGRNTGELFF. CDR3 bases: TGTGCCAGCAGCCAAGTTCAGGAACAGGGACGGAACACCGGGGAGCTGTTTTTT.

The chain couples TRBV7-9 to TRBJ1-1, with D unclear. Germline V gene lookup returns CDR1 SEHNR and CDR2 FQNEAQ (reference sequence). The CDR3 totals 15 residues. The ends were cut back, 5 bases at V and 5 bases at J, with 18 bases in the middle. CDR3 DNA: TGTGCCAGCAGCCCAACGAATCTACCAAGAACTGAAGCTTTCTTT. This encodes CASSPTNLPRTEAFF.

This rearrangement joins TRBV11-3 to TRBJ2-5, with 9 bases lining up with TRBD1. Germline loops: CDR1 SGHNT, CDR2 YENEEA. The CDR3 covers 16 residues. V shed 5 bases and J 3 bases; nucleotides not matched to a gene: 10. The CDR3 nucleotides read TGTGCCAGCAGCCCCACCGGGACAGGGAGGGAAGAGACCCAGTACTTC. Protein: CASSPTGTGREETQYF.

The rearrangement joins TRBV19 to TRBJ2-1; D remains ambiguous. Germline assignment: CDR1 LNHDA and CDR2 SQIVND (reference sequence). This CDR3 comprises 11 residues. V was trimmed by 3 bases and J by 9 bases, leaving 6 bases between them. CDR3 sequence (DNA): TGTGCCAGTAGTATGTTAGGTGAGCAGTTCTTC. Residues: CASSMLGEQFF.

V and J are TRBV7-9 and TRBJ1-5; 8 positions match TRBD1. Trimming at V came to 0 bases and at J to 7 bases, leaving 5 bases not matched to a gene. The germline V gene encodes CDR1 SEHNR and CDR2 FQNEAQ (reference sequence). This CDR3 region has 15 residues. This chain's CDR3 is CASSLADREGQPQHF. Here the CDR3 DNA reads TGTGCCAGCAGCTTAGCGGACAGGGAGGGACAGCCCCAGCATTTT.

This chain uses TRBV9 with TRBJ2-5; perhaps TRBD2 as D (6 bases). The V gene's germline CDR1 is SGDLS and CDR2 YYNGEE. Deletions cut 2 bases from V and 5 bases from J, with 10 bases between. CDR3 size: 13 residues. CDR3: CASSVGGVETQYF. Written as DNA, the CDR3 is TGTGCCAGCAGCGTCGGCGGGGTTGAGACCCAGTACTTC.

The rearrangement links TRBV6-6 to TRBJ1-4, with a possible D match to TRBD1 (5 bases). Trimming removed 8 bases at V and 0 bases at J, with 10 bases between. The germline V gene encodes CDR1 MNHNY and CDR2 SVGAGI (reference sequence). The CDR3 totals 14 residues. CDR3: CASGGWATNEKLFF. The CDR3 nucleotides are TGTGCCAGCGGGGGGTGGGCAACTAATGAAAAACTGTTTTTT.

The V and J genes are TRBV11-1 and TRBJ2-3; possibly TRBD1 for D (5 bases). Germline CDR1 and CDR2: SGHAT and FQDESV (reference sequence). There are 15 residues in the CDR3. Trimming pared 5 bases from V and 4 bases from J, leaving 16 bases between. CDR3 amino acids: CASSPRETSADTQYF. The CDR3 DNA is TGTGCCAGCAGCCCCAGGGAAACCTCCGCAGATACGCAGTATTTT. The full variable domain, rest sourced from reference TRBV11-1 and TRBJ2-3, is EAEVAQSPRYKITEKSQAVAFWCDPISGHATLYWYRQILGQGPELLVQFQDESVVDDSQLPKDRFSAERLKGVDSTLKIQPAELGDSAMYLCASSPRETSADTQYFGPGTRLTVL.

The rearrangement uses TRBV6-5 and TRBJ1-1; the D is unclear. CDR3 length: 14 amino acids. Trimming removed 2 bases at V and 3 bases at J, with 10 bases between. Germline V gene lookup returns CDR1 MNHEY and CDR2 SVGAGI. Here the CDR3 reads CASSYILADTEAFF. The CDR3 region has the DNA TGTGCCAGCAGTTACATCTTGGCGGACACTGAAGCTTTCTTT.

V and J are TRBV5-6 and TRBJ2-5; 9 bases are a match to TRBD1. The CDR3 has 16 residues. CDR1 and CDR2 (germline): SGHDT, YYEEEE. The V segment lost 4 bases and the J segment 4 bases; nucleotides outside the gene matches: 11. The CDR3 reads CASSPRGGQGTETQYF. The DNA for the CDR3 is TGTGCCAGCAGCCCCCGTGGGGGACAGGGAACAGAGACCCAGTACTTC.

The rearrangement joins TRBV9 to TRBJ2-7; 10 bases match TRBD1. From germline, CDR1 is SGDLS and CDR2 YYNGEE. The J segment lost 1 base and the V segment lost 4 bases, leaving 5 bases of the junction unmatched. The CDR3 covers 15 residues. The chain's CDR3 is CASSPRQGASYEQYF. The CDR3, as DNA: TGTGCCAGCAGCCCAAGACAGGGGGCTTCCTACGAGCAGTACTTC.

The V call is TRBV7-8, the J call TRBJ1-2; 7 nucleotides agree with TRBD1. This CDR3 is built from 11 residues. After removal of 5 bases from V and 6 bases from J, the junction contained 0 bases not matched to a gene. The germline V gene encodes CDR1 SGHVS and CDR2 FQNEAQ. CDR3 in amino acids: CASSQGDGYTF. DNA for the CDR3: TGTGCCAGCAGCCAGGGGGATGGCTACACCTTC.

This clone was counted only a few times. The DNA for the CDR3 is TGCAGCGCAAGGGACCTCAATCAGCCCCAGCATTTT. This sequence encodes CSARDLNQPQHF. The rearrangement uses TRBV29-1 and TRBJ1-5; tentatively, D is TRBD1 (5 bases). V shed 7 bases and J shed 3 bases, with 10 bases lying between them. Germline V gene data show CDR1 as SQVTM and CDR2 as ANQGSEA. The CDR3 spans 12 residues.

The chain has TRBV19 and TRBJ1-5, with D unresolved. V dropped 3 bases and J dropped 0 bases, with 12 bases sitting between them. The V gene's germline CDR1 is LNHDA and CDR2 SQIVND (reference sequence). CDR3 length: 16 residues. CDR3 amino acids: CASSILFGYSNQPQHF. The CDR3 DNA reads TGTGCCAGTAGTATCTTGTTCGGTTATAGCAATCAGCCCCAGCATTTT.

DNA for the CDR3: TGTGCCATCAGCTCAGGAGGGACAGGGGCCGGAAACACCATATATTTT. As protein: CAISSGGTGAGNTIYF. The rearrangement links TRBV10-3 to TRBJ1-3, with 10 positions matching TRBD1. Trimming cost V 6 bases and J 4 bases; bases outside gene matches: 9. CDR1 and CDR2 (germline): ENHRY, SYGVKD. The CDR3 length is 16 residues.

This chain connects TRBV29-1 to TRBJ2-7, with a weak D call TRBD2 (7 bases). The germline gives CDR1 SQVTM, CDR2 ANQGSEA. V dropped 3 bases and J dropped 0 bases, with 9 bases sitting between them. The CDR3 totals 13 residues. For the CDR3, the DNA is TGCAGCGTTGAGGGAGGGGGCTCCTACGAGCAGTACTTC. The encoded protein is CSVEGGGSYEQYF.

V and J are TRBV2 and TRBJ2-7; maybe TRBD2 (6 bases). Germline lookup yields CDR1 SNHLY and CDR2 FYNNEI. Trimming removed 4 bases from V and 4 bases from J, with 11 bases in between. This CDR3 has 13 residues. The CDR3 reads CASSGSAGYEQYF. CDR3 nucleotide sequence: TGTGCCAGCAGTGGATCCGCGGGGTACGAGCAGTACTTC.